The 3 T cell receptor beta chains listed next were all sequenced from one sample in a study of identifying expanded T cells in peripheral blood (dated by TCRdb to between 2018 and 2020). The library relied on the immunoSEQ multiplex PCR assay. TCRdb's version of the immuneACCESS table is confined to in-frame rearrangements and falls short of the full clone set. An unresolved V gene accounts for under half of the shortfall where checked; the remainder is of unknown origin. The sample profile shows 100,000 or so clones; approximately 88% of them were found once. The ten top clones hold about a sixth of the sample. The sequenced material came from blood. The receptors were gathered from a person between 18 and 75 years old in good health.

The chain recombines TRBV6-6 with TRBJ1-4; D is uncertain. The CDR3 covers 12 residues. The V gene's germline CDR1 is MNHNY and CDR2 SVGAGI (reference sequence). V lost 8 bases, J lost 7 bases, and 11 bases lay in between. DNA for the CDR3: TGTGCCAGCCGGTCCACGGGTGAAAAACTGTTTTTT. Translating gives CASRSTGEKLFF.

The V call is TRBV7-8, the J call TRBJ2-7; D unresolved. With 3 bases removed from V and 2 bases from J, the gap between germline ends came to 2 bases. The CDR3 spans 11 residues. CDR1 is SGHVS and CDR2 is FQNEAQ in the germline V gene. The DNA of the CDR3 is TGTGCCAGCAGCTTTACCTACGAGCAGTACTTC. Translated: CASSFTYEQYF.

The genes are TRBV7-9 and TRBJ1-4; D gene unclear. The CDR3 has 15 residues. The V gene's germline CDR1 is SEHNR and CDR2 FQNEAQ (reference sequence). V gave up 5 bases and J gave up 0 bases, with 10 bases separating them. The CDR3 bases are TGTGCCAGCAGCCCCCCAGTCCCAACTAATGAAAAACTGTTTTTT. This encodes CASSPPVPTNEKLFF.